This T cell receptor beta chain derives from a study of tumor and adjacent non-tumor tissue in lung cancer. On the study more broadly: The cohort had around twelve adenocarcinoma, a couple of squamous cell and 1 small cell patients. Stage I to III disease affected 9 to 10 men and about 5 women aged 31 to 76. The study's findings and limits: Significantly higher TCR diversity was found in tumor than normal lung.

This sample's RNA came from whole unsorted tissue. This non-tumor lung sample came from over 3 cm beyond the tumor edge. In regard to this clonotype: Its antigen is unknown. A junction boundary mismatches the germline segment, possibly from a read error.

Per germline, CDR1 SGHAT and CDR2 FQDESV (reference sequence). The CDR3 contains 15 residues. The library came from three nested PCR rounds adapted from ARM-PCR protocols. TCRdb re-called the multiplex PCR reads through MiXCR, storing one row per CDR3 protein. The sample yields roughly 43,000 distinct CDR3 sequences, about three fifths seen once. The receptor was isolated from a man in his fifties or sixties with non-small cell lung cancer. The V and J genes are TRBV11-1 and TRBJ2-3, with D tentatively TRBD1 (5 bases). Sequenced input: distant non-tumor lung tissue. The CDR3, as DNA: TGTGCCTGCAGCTTATTAGGACAAGTGGCAGATACGCAGTATTTT. Its translation: CACSLLGQVADTQYF.